The table lists the clone carrying this TCR beta chain with a few counts. A junction end diverges from the germline sequence, so it may reflect a read error. The data belong to a study of human T cells and chemical hapten exposure. Germline V gives CDR1 SGHRS, CDR2 YFSETQ. The CDR3 consists of 16 residues. Time point denoted: patch test 2, 6 weeks after DPC sensitization. Noted treatment: therapeutic diphenylcyclopropenone sensitization with weekly scalp DPC. The library put unique molecular identifiers onto individual cDNA molecules. A single record per CDR3 protein comes from TCRdb applying MiXCR to the RACE reads. This sample has more than 70,000 distinct CDR3 sequences; 11% occur once, and the top ten carry 1.6%.

The V gene is TRBV5-1, the J gene TRBJ2-1; 11 nucleotides agree with TRBD1. This sample comprised whole blood, obtained in connection with sensitization to the hapten diphenylcyclopropenone (DPC). This TCR came from a man in his late teens or twenties with alopecia areata. Some clones in this sample may be carry-over from other donors' samples. CDR3 nucleotide sequence: TGCGCCAGCAGCTTGGGGACAGGGGGCTCCTTCAATGAGCAGTTCTTC. Translation gives CASSLGTGGSFNEQFF.